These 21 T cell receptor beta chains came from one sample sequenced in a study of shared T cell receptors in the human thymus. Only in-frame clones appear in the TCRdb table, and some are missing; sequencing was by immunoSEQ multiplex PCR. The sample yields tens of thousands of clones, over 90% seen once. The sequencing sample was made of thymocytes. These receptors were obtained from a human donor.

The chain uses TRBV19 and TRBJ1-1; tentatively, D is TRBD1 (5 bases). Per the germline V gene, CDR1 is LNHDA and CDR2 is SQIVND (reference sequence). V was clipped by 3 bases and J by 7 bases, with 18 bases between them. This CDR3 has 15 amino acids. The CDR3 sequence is CASSISLGGNGEAFF. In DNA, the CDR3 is TGTGCCAGTAGTATTTCTTTGGGGGGAAACGGTGAAGCTTTCTTT.

CDR3 coding DNA: TGTGCCAGCAGTTACGGGGACCCATACAATGAGCAGTTCTTC. Translation gives CASSYGDPYNEQFF. The chain employs TRBV6-6 and TRBJ2-1; possibly TRBD1 or TRBD2 for D (5 bases each). The ends were cut back, 2 bases at V and 4 bases at J, with 9 bases in the middle. The CDR3 length is 14 residues. The germline V gene has CDR1 MNHNY and CDR2 SVGAGI (reference sequence).

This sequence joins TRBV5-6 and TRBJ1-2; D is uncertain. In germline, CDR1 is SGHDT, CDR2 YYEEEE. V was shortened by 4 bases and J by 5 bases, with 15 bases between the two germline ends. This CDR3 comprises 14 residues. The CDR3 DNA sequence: TGTGCCAGCAGCCGGACGCTTGCGTTATATGGCTACACCTTC. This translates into CASSRTLALYGYTF.

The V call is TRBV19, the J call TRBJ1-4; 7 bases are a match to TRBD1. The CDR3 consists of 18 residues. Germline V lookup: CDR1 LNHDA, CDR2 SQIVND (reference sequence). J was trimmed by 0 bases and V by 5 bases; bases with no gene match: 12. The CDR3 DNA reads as TGTGCCAGTAGTTGGGGACAGCGAACTTTTGCAACTAATGAAAAACTGTTTTTT. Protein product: CASSWGQRTFATNEKLFF.

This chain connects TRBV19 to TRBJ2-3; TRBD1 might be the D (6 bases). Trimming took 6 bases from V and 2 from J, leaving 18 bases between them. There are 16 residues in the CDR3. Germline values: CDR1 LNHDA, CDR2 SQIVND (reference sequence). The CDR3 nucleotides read TGTGCCAGTAGCTGGGCCAGGACAGTCATCACAGATACGCAGTATTTT. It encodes CASSWARTVITDTQYF.

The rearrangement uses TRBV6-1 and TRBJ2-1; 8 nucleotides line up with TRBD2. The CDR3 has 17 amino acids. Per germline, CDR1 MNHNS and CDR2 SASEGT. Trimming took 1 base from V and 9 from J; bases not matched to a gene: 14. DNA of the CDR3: TGTGCCAGCAGTGAAGTGGGCTCCGGGGGGGTTACAGGTGAGCAGTTCTTC. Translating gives CASSEVGSGGVTGEQFF.

Here the CDR3 reads CASSGRQGVNYGYTF. The CDR3 DNA reads as TGTGCCAGCAGCGGGAGACAGGGGGTTAACTATGGCTACACCTTC. The gene calls are TRBV7-9 and TRBJ1-2, with 9 bases that match TRBD1. The CDR3 is 15 residues long. Trimming at V came to 5 bases and at J to 1 base, leaving 5 bases not matched to a gene. Germline CDR1 reads SEHNR; CDR2 reads FQNEAQ (reference sequence).

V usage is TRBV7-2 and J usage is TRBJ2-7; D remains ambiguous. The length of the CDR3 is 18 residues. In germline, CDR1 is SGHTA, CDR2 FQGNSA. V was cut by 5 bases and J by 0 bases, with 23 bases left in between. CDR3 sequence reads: CASSPLPSLVHASYEQYF. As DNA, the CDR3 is TGTGCCAGCAGCCCCCTCCCCTCGCTAGTCCATGCCTCCTACGAGCAGTACTTC. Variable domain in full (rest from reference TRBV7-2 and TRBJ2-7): GAGVSQSPSNKVTEKGKDVELRCDPISGHTALYWYRQSLGQGLEFLIYFQGNSAPDKSGLPSDRFSAERTGGSVSTLTIQRTQQEDSAVYLCASSPLPSLVHASYEQYFGPGTRLTVT.

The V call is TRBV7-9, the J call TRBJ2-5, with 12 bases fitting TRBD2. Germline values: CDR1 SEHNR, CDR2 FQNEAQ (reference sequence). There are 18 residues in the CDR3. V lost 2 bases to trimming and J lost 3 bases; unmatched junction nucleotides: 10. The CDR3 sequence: CASSLLASGGAGEETQYF. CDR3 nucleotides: TGTGCCAGCAGCTTATTGGCTAGCGGGGGGGCCGGAGAAGAGACCCAGTACTTC.

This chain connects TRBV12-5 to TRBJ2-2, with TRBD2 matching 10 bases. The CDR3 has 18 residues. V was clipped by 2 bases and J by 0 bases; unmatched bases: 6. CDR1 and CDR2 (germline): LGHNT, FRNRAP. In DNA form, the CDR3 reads TGTGCTAGTGGTTTGACTAGCGGGGAGCTTACGAACACCGGGGAGCTGTTTTTT. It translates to CASGLTSGELTNTGELFF.

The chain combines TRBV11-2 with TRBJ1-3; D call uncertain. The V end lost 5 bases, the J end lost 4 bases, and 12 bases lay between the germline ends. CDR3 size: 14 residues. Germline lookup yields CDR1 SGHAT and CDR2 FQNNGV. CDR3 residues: CASSPTPGGNTIYF. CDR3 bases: TGTGCCAGCAGCCCCACGCCTGGGGGAAACACCATATATTTT.

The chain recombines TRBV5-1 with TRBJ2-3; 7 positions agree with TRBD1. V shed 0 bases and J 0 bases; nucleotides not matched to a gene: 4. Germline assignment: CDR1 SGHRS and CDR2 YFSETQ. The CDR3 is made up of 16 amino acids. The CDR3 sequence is CASSLGGGSSTDTQYF. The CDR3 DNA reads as TGCGCCAGCAGCTTGGGAGGGGGCTCTAGCACAGATACGCAGTATTTT.

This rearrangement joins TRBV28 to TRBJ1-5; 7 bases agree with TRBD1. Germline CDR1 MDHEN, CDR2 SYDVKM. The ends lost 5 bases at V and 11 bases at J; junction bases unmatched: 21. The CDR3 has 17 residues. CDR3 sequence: CASSTAPKTGSAFAQHF. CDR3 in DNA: TGTGCCAGCAGTACCGCCCCGAAGACAGGGTCTGCTTTTGCCCAGCATTTT.

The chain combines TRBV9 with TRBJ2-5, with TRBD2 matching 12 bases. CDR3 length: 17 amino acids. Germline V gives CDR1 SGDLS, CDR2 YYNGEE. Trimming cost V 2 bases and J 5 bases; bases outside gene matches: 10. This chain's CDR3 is CASSVSLAGGPGETQYF. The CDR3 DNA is TGTGCCAGCAGCGTTTCCCTAGCGGGGGGGCCAGGGGAGACCCAGTACTTC.

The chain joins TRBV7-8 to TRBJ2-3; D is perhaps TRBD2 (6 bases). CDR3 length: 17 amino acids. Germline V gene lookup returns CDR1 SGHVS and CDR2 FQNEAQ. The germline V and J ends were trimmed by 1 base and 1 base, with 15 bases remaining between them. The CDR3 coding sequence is TGTGCCAGCAGCTTAGGGGAATGGTGGGGGGGCACAGATACGCAGTATTTT. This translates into CASSLGEWWGGTDTQYF.

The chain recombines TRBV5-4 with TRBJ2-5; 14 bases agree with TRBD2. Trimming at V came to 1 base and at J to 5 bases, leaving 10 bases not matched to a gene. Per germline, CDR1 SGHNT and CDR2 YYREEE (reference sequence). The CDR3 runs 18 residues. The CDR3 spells CASSLSGTSGGLRETQYF. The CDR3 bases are TGTGCCAGCAGCTTGTCCGGGACTAGCGGGGGCCTGAGGGAGACCCAGTACTTC.

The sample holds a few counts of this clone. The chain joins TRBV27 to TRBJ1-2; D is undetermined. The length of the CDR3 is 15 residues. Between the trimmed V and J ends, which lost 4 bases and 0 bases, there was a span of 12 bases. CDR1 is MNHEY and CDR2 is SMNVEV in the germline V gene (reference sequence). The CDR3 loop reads CASSCAAWSNYGYTF. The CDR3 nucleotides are TGTGCCAGCAGTTGCGCGGCATGGTCTAACTATGGCTACACCTTC.

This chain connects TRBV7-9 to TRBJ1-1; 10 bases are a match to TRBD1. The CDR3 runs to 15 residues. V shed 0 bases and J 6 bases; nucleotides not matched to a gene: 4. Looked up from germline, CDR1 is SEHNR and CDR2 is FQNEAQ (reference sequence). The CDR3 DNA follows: TGTGCCAGCAGCTTAGCGGGACAGGGGTTGGCTGAAGCTTTCTTT. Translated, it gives CASSLAGQGLAEAFF. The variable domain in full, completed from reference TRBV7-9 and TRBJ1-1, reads DTGVSQNPRHKITKRGQNVTFRCDPISEHNRLYWYRQTLGQGPEFLTYFQNEAQLEKSRLLSDRFSAERPKGSFSTLEIQRTEQGDSAMYLCASSLAGQGLAEAFFGQGTRLTVV.

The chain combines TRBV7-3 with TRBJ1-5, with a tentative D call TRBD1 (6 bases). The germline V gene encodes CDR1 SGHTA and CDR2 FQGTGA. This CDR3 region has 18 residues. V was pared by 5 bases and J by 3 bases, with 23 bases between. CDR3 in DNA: TGTGCCAGCAGCATTTGCCCGAAATCAACAGGGACCAATCAGCCCCAGCATTTT. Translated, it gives CASSICPKSTGTNQPQHF.

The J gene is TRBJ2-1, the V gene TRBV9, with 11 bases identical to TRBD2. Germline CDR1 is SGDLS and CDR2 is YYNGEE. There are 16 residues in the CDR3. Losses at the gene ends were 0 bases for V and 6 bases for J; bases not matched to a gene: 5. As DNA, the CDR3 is TGTGCCAGCAGCGTAGCTCGGACTAGCGGGTTCAATGAGCAGTTCTTC. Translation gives CASSVARTSGFNEQFF.

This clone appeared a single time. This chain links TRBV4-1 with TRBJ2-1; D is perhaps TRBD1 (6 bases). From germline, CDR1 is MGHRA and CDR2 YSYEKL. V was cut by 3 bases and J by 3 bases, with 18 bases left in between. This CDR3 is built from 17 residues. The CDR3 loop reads CASSQEDQGLNYNEQFF. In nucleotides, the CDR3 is TGCGCCAGCAGCCAGGAAGACCAGGGGTTAAACTACAATGAGCAGTTCTTC.